Listed below are T cell receptor beta chains from one sample, sequenced in a study of OX40 agonist ivuxolimab in advanced cancers. Sequencing used immunoSEQ multiplex PCR; TCRdb keeps in-frame clones, though not all of them. Of 100,000 or so clones listed, 85% to 95% are singletons. The sample in question was CD4+ or CD8+ T cells sorted from blood, obtained in a trial of the OX40 agonist ivuxolimab. Every receptor here comes from an adult with an advanced solid tumor such as melanoma, head and neck, liver or kidney cancer. CDR3s leave out the opening cysteine and the closing phenylalanine or tryptophan. Rows give clone size only sometimes, using once, few, many, or a class for an expanded clone.

CDR3 length | clone size | V gene | CDR3 protein
15 | - | TRBV11-3 | ASSSTTNNLAKNIQY
17 | - | TRBV18 | ASSPLGLAGGRSTDTQY
11 | - | TRBV6-5 | ASRTSGRPEQF
13 | - | TRBV19 | ASSILAGGGNEQF
14 | once | TRBV5-1 | ASSMSPLDRRETQY
12 | - | TRBV28 | ASSLEGGGQPQH
11 | few | TRBV18 | ASLQSRANVLT
13 | - | TRBV5-1 | ASSLGGEKGYGYT
16 | - | TRBV19 | ASSARTQGSLGNQPQH
12 | - | TRBV5-4 | ASNGGRGLETQY